Included here is one T cell receptor (beta chain) sequence, with context. Its specific antigen is unknown. Per-base quality was not reported, and no clone a single base away is much larger than it. V has 4 bases trimmed and J has 0 bases trimmed; junction bases matching no gene number 5. The CDR3 goes from the cysteine to the phenylalanine over 15 residues. CDR3 DNA only is kept here, 45 bases in frame from base 1. CDR1 and CDR2 are read off the germline V gene as SGDLS and YYNGEE. TCR CDR3 regions were amplified from genomic DNA by multiplex PCR using the deep immunoSEQ assay. Extracted genomic DNA from each cell subset was spread evenly across all wells of several immunoSEQ 96-well plates, with each plate serving as a replicate. For sorted subsets, each replicate PCR was loaded with around 220 ng genomic DNA, equivalent to 32,000 or so T cell genomes. The purified libraries were quantified using a Qubit 3.0 fluorometer, sized with a Bioanalyzer 2100, and then quantified again using the KAPA Library Quantification kit. Every immunoSEQ 96-well plate was sequenced on a dedicated single-read 150-cycle Illumina NextSeq 550 flow cell. As for the authors' bioinformatics: Because the immunoSEQ output included only junctional sequences and no quality scores, the filtering could not be the same as the filtering used for full-length reads. Sequences were annotated with PyIR, a Python wrapper for IgBLAST v1.9, and V/J genes and CDR3 were assigned using IMGT germline references. Reads were removed for weak V/J assignments (E-value above 1e-6), missing CDR3, stop codons, out-of-frame junctions, or ambiguous translated residues. V3J clonotypes were defined as sequences sharing an identical inferred V gene, J gene, and CDR3 amino acid sequence. Percentage overlap between repertoires was computed as shared unique clonotypes divided by the size of the smaller repertoire. Three approaches were used to assess repertoire richness: RTK rarefaction, the Chao1 estimator, and Recon v2.1 estimates of unobserved clonotypes. Generation probabilities for all TCRbeta clonotypes obtained by the gDNA method from a few donors were computed using OLGA. The clones in this table, taken by TCRdb from immuneACCESS, are in-frame only. Not every clone is retained; where verified, under half of the shortfall comes from an unresolved V gene, and the cause of the rest is unknown. V and J calls and clone size are as listed in that table; D and trimming were resolved from the DNA. For this sample the table gives about 2.1 million clones, of which just under 95% were detected only once. The ten largest clones add up to around 1.8% of the sample.

CD8 naive samples consisted of CD45RO-negative cells that were positively selected for CCR7, yielding a CD45RA+CCR7+ population without TemRA cells. Healthy HIV-negative adults with no recently reported acute infections or vaccinations were included as donors. Only Caucasian adults living in Nashville, Tennessee, USA were represented among the donors. Blood was obtained by leukapheresis, after which PBMCs were separated by Ficoll-Histopaque density gradient centrifugation and cryopreserved in liquid nitrogen vapor phase. Purity and quantity of every magnetically sorted T cell population were checked by analytical flow cytometry. Genomic DNA was isolated from each sorted fraction and quantified by UV absorbance on a Nanodrop 2000c. The sample is drawn from a study of shared clonotypes between healthy human individuals (dated by TCRdb to the early 2020s). Study-wide context: A couple of women and a few men aged 18 to 49 years were included in the cohort. Per donor, leukapheresis produced somewhere between about 0.8 and 9.5 billion PBMCs. Blood TCR repertoires of about five healthy adults were deeply sequenced to estimate repertoire size and the extent of clonotype sharing between individuals. Per donor, three plates each were used for CD4 naive and CD4 memory, two for CD8 naive, and one for CD8 memory. To increase sequencing depth and limit assay-specific biases, different laboratories used diverse techniques to prepare libraries and sequence TCR repertoires. General study outcomes and caveats: The small number of donors limited the genetic and exposure-history diversity represented. Sampling was limited to blood, and TCR repertoires in tissue likely differ from TCR repertoires in blood. Estimated clonotype richness was generally larger for naive than for memory subsets. Even with the large sequencing depth, rarefaction of the sorted-subset datasets indicated that sequencing was incomplete. When several donors were compared, the shared fraction of clonotypes was around 5.1% for naive CD4, less than 4% for naive CD8, roughly 2.5% for memory CD4, and 0.4% for memory CD8. Pairwise subsampling led to the expectation that sequencing depth would affect the degree of clonotype sharing among donors. Compared with non-shared clonotypes, the clonotypes found in all four sorted-subset donors had higher generation probabilities.

What was sequenced was naive CD8+ T cells from PBMCs. Read against the paper, the sample's cell subset or site label means: CD45RA+CCR7+. Recombination linked TRBV9 to TRBJ2-7, with 9 bases in between that match TRBD2. The TCR was taken from a man younger than 30 in good health. Some clones in this sample may be carry-over from other donors' samples. The CDR3 amino acid sequence is: CASSPRGGASYEQYF. The nucleotide sequence is given as TGTGCCAGCAGCCCGCGGGGGGGAGCCTCCTACGAGCAGTACTTC.